Each of the 9 T cell receptor beta chains below was sequenced from the same sample in a study of T cell changes during pregnancy in multiple sclerosis. Sequenced by immunoSEQ multiplex PCR; TCRdb stores in-frame clones only, minus some. The sample records approximately 41,000 clones, approximately 92% being singletons. The input for sequencing was CD4+ T cells from peripheral blood mononuclear cells, taken in the first trimester of pregnancy. Receptors were obtained from a female donor with multiple sclerosis, enrolled in a pregnancy study.

The V and J genes are TRBV27 and TRBJ2-3; 8 bases map to TRBD2. The CDR3 is 15 amino acids. J lost 1 base, V lost 6 bases, and 6 bases had no gene match. CDR1 and CDR2 (germline): MNHEY, SMNVEV (reference sequence). CDR3 in amino acids: CASRIAGIGTDTQYF. DNA for the CDR3: TGTGCCAGCAGGATAGCGGGGATAGGCACAGATACGCAGTATTTT.

This clone was detected only once. This sequence joins TRBV7-9 and TRBJ1-2; TRBD1 might be the D (6 bases). Looked up from germline, CDR1 is SEHNR and CDR2 is FQNEAQ (reference sequence). CDR3 length: 14 amino acids. Trimming left V 4 bases short and J 12 bases short, with 21 bases between. CDR3 bases: TGTGCCAGCAGCTCCACGTCGACAGAGAGGGGGAACACCTTC. Protein product: CASSSTSTERGNTF.

CDR3 nucleotides: TGTGCCAGCAGCTTCGGGTCCCAAGCTGCGGGCACTGAAGCTTTCTTT. It is translated as CASSFGSQAAGTEAFF. V usage is TRBV11-2 and J usage is TRBJ1-1; D gene ambiguous. Germline values: CDR1 SGHAT, CDR2 FQNNGV. V dropped 3 bases and J dropped 4 bases, with 18 bases sitting between them. The CDR3 length is 16 residues.

This clone was detected only once. The chain uses TRBV28 and TRBJ1-4, with D perhaps TRBD1 (6 bases). Germline values: CDR1 MDHEN, CDR2 SYDVKM. V was clipped by 5 bases and J by 0 bases, with 10 bases between them. The length of the CDR3 is 15 residues. The chain's CDR3 is CASSAGAATNEKLFF. In DNA, the CDR3 is TGTGCCAGCAGTGCAGGGGCCGCAACTAATGAAAAACTGTTTTTT.

The chain links TRBV5-8 to TRBJ2-1; possible D gene TRBD1, 6 bases. Deletions cut 6 bases from V and 6 bases from J, with 13 bases between. The germline CDR1 and CDR2 sequences are SGHTS and YDEGEE. The CDR3 sequence is 13 residues long. The DNA of the CDR3 is TGTGCCAGCATCTGGGGGCAGATCAATGAGCAGTTCTTC. It encodes CASIWGQINEQFF.

This rearrangement joins TRBV7-2 to TRBJ2-7; D remains unclear. V was cut by 0 bases and J by 3 bases, with 12 bases left in between. The length of the CDR3 is 15 residues. The V gene's germline CDR1 is SGHTA and CDR2 FQGNSA. CDR3 DNA sequence: TGTGCCAGCAGCTTAGCTCCCGAAGCATACTACGAGCAGTACTTC. Translating it yields CASSLAPEAYYEQYF.

The rearrangement links TRBV19 to TRBJ1-3; no clear D gene. Looked up from germline, CDR1 is LNHDA and CDR2 is SQIVND (reference sequence). V was pared by 0 bases and J by 0 bases, with 6 bases between. The CDR3 length is 15 residues. The CDR3 region is CASSIDTSSGNTIYF. The CDR3, as DNA: TGTGCCAGTAGTATAGATACCAGCTCTGGAAACACCATATATTTT. Filled out from reference TRBV19 and TRBJ1-3, the complete variable domain reads DGGITQSPKYLFRKEGQNVTLSCEQNLNHDAMYWYRQDPGQGLRLIYYSQIVNDFQKGDIAEGYSVSREKKESFPLTVTSAQKNPTAFYLCASSIDTSSGNTIYFGEGSWLTVV.

The V and J genes are TRBV5-6 and TRBJ2-1; 11 nucleotides align to TRBD2. V trimming: 4 bases; J trimming: 8 bases; junction bases outside the gene matches: 8. Germline-derived CDR1 and CDR2 are SGHDT and YYEEEE. The CDR3 is made up of 15 amino acids. CDR3 in DNA: TGTGCCAGCAGCATAACTAGCGGGAGACGTCATGAGCAGTTCTTC. Translation gives CASSITSGRRHEQFF.

V is TRBV19 and J is TRBJ2-1, with D perhaps matching TRBD2 (5 bases). The germline V and J ends were trimmed by 4 bases and 9 bases, with 13 bases remaining between them. Germline values: CDR1 LNHDA, CDR2 SQIVND (reference sequence). This CDR3 has 13 residues. The DNA for the CDR3 is TGTGCCAGTAGTACCTCGATAAGCGGTGAGCAGTTCTTC. As protein: CASSTSISGEQFF.